This entry features one TCR beta chain sequence. Its target is not known. CDR3 length: 13 residues. With 8 bases removed from V and 5 bases from J, the gap between germline ends came to 15 bases. The germline gives CDR1 MNHEY, CDR2 SVGEGT. The sample comes from a study of vaccination and CD4 T cells after COVID-19. Study-wide results and caveats: SARS-CoV-2-reactive clonotype medians increased from about 22 to 38, not significantly.

The Oncomine TCR Beta short-read assay was what sequenced the DNA obtained from cultured CD4+ T cells. MiXCR, run by TCRdb on the PCR reads, gives a single entry per CDR3 protein. The sample has 7,500 to 10,000 distinct CDR3 sequences, 50% to 70% seen once. Treatment of the sample: approximately 9-day PBMC culture with coronavirus spike peptide pools or control peptides (ViraFEST assay). Patients returned positive PCR results between March and December 2020, earlier than US Alpha, Beta and Delta variants. Peptide pools at 8.5 to 10 ug/ml, together with approximately 9.6 IU/ml IL-2, were added to cultures of 2 million to 2.5 million PBMCs per well. Negative selection separated CD4+ T cells from roughly 10-day cultures.

This receptor was obtained from a human donor who had recovered from COVID-19. V gene TRBV6-2 or TRBV6-3 combines with J gene TRBJ1-2; D may be TRBD1 (5 bases). Sequences were obtained from CD4+ T cells from blood, cultured in vitro. CDR3 in DNA: TGTGCCAGCTCCACCGGGGGTAGATATGGCTACACCTTC. This codes for CASSTGGRYGYTF.